Shown below are 29 T cell receptor beta chains from a single sample sequenced in a study of beta chain features in type 1 diabetes. All of the isolated RNA was reverse transcribed, so expressed TCRB transcripts were sequenced. Here immunoSEQ multiplex PCR was the method, and the copy in TCRdb shows in-frame clones only, minus some. The sample includes 860,000 or so clones, around a sixth of them seen just once. The source material was naive CD4+ T cells from blood. All receptors derive from a woman in her late teens or twenties in good health.

This chain connects TRBV27 to TRBJ2-7, with D possibly being TRBD2 (5 bases). Between the trimmed V and J ends, which lost 4 bases and 7 bases, there was a span of 20 bases. Per germline, CDR1 MNHEY and CDR2 SMNVEV (reference sequence). CDR3 length: 15 residues. CDR3 region: CASSSGLTKVGEQYF. The CDR3 coding sequence is TGTGCCAGCAGTTCCGGACTTACCAAAGTGGGGGAGCAGTACTTC.

This clone has more than one count but fewer than ten. The V call is TRBV7-6, the J call TRBJ1-2; D not resolved. There are 12 residues in the CDR3. Trimming pared 2 bases from V and 2 bases from J, leaving 3 bases between. Germline CDR1 is SGHVS and CDR2 is FNYEAQ. In DNA form, the CDR3 reads TGTGCCAGCAGCTTACAAAACTATGGCTACACCTTC. Protein: CASSLQNYGYTF.

A few counts support this clone. This chain uses TRBV28 with TRBJ1-2; D is undetermined. Trimming pared 3 bases from V and 5 bases from J, leaving 7 bases between. Germline assignment: CDR1 MDHEN and CDR2 SYDVKM. The CDR3 has 12 amino acids. CDR3 bases: TGTGCCAGCAGTTTTCAGGAGTATGGCTACACCTTC. Protein sequence: CASSFQEYGYTF.

In its sample, this clone was seen a few times. In DNA, the CDR3 is TGTGCCAGCACCCGGGGATCTGGGGCCAACGTCCTGACTTTC. Translating it yields CASTRGSGANVLTF. The rearrangement uses TRBV7-2 and TRBJ2-6; perhaps TRBD2 as D (5 bases). The CDR3 has 14 residues. V lost 7 bases to trimming and J lost 1 base, with 8 bases between them. Germline V gene data show CDR1 as SGHTA and CDR2 as FQGNSA.

The V gene is TRBV18, the J gene TRBJ2-7; unclear D gene. V shed 3 bases and J shed 2 bases, with 8 bases lying between them. The CDR3 covers 13 residues. Germline CDR1 and CDR2: KGHSH and LQKENI. The CDR3 nucleotides are TGTGCCAGCTCACCGTTCGACCCCTACGAGCAGTACTTC. Translating it yields CASSPFDPYEQYF.

The CDR3 bases are TGCAGCGTTACTCCGGGACACGGTAACTATGGCTACACCTTC. Translating it yields CSVTPGHGNYGYTF. This chain links TRBV29-1 with TRBJ1-2; possible D gene TRBD1, 6 bases. CDR3 length: 14 residues. Per germline, CDR1 SQVTM and CDR2 ANQGSEA. Trimming shortened V by 5 bases and J by 1 base, and 14 bases separated the two germline ends.

This clone has a handful of counts. Additional DNA sequences in this sample encode the identical CDR3. This rearrangement joins TRBV28 to TRBJ2-3, with 12 bases lining up with TRBD2. Germline V gives CDR1 MDHEN, CDR2 SYDVKM. The CDR3 has 14 residues. V shed 5 bases, J shed 3 bases, and the junction held 0 bases outside the gene matches. CDR3 sequence (DNA): TGTGCCAGCAGTACTAGCGGGGGGACAGATACGCAGTATTTT. Its protein product is CASSTSGGTDTQYF.

A few counts support this clone. J is TRBJ1-1 and V is TRBV15, with D unclear. This CDR3 has 13 residues. Germline V CDR1 and CDR2: LNHNV, YYDKDF (reference sequence). Trimming stripped 1 base from V and 8 bases from J, with 11 bases between. The CDR3 nucleotides are TGTGCCACCAGCAGAGCCGGGGAGGGAGAAGCTTTCTTT. Its translation: CATSRAGEGEAFF.

V and J are TRBV18 and TRBJ2-7, with 9 bases matching TRBD2. Per the germline V gene, CDR1 is KGHSH and CDR2 is LQKENI. V was clipped by 2 bases and J by 0 bases; unmatched bases: 14. The CDR3 sequence is 19 residues long. This chain's CDR3 is CASSPSAGGRQSRSYEQYF. CDR3 sequence (DNA): TGTGCCAGCTCACCATCAGCGGGGGGCCGACAGAGCCGCTCCTACGAGCAGTACTTC.

J is TRBJ2-7 and V is TRBV4-2, with D possibly TRBD2 on 5 matching bases. In germline, CDR1 is LGHNA, CDR2 YNFKEQ. With 0 bases removed from V and 3 bases from J, the gap between germline ends came to 15 bases. The CDR3 has 16 residues. The CDR3 DNA is TGTGCCAGCAGCCAAGATAGGACTCCGGGAAACTACGAGCAGTACTTC. This gives the protein CASSQDRTPGNYEQYF.

The chain carries TRBV28 and TRBJ2-5; perhaps TRBD1 as D (6 bases). Germline lookup yields CDR1 MDHEN and CDR2 SYDVKM. Trimming cost V 5 bases and J 5 bases, with 24 bases left between them. The CDR3 has 17 residues. The CDR3 nucleotides read TGTGCCAGCAGTAAATCTCGGGACCCAGGGGTGGGGGAGACCCAGTACTTC. Translated: CASSKSRDPGVGETQYF.

This chain uses TRBV2 with TRBJ2-1; 14 bases are a match to TRBD2. Germline values: CDR1 SNHLY, CDR2 FYNNEI. V was pared by 5 bases and J by 9 bases, with 9 bases of the junction left unmatched. The CDR3 is 16 residues long. CDR3 region: CASSHGLAGGSAEQFF. The CDR3 region has the DNA TGTGCCAGCAGTCATGGACTAGCGGGAGGATCAGCTGAGCAGTTCTTC.

This clone has a count of ten or more. The V call is TRBV13, the J call TRBJ1-4; no firm D call. Germline lookup yields CDR1 PRHDT and CDR2 FYEKMQ (reference sequence). This CDR3 contains 13 residues. V shed 2 bases and J shed 4 bases, with 5 bases lying between them. The CDR3 loop reads CASSLRLNEKLFF. DNA of the CDR3: TGTGCCAGCAGCTTACGGCTTAATGAAAAACTGTTTTTT.

This clone has only a few counts. The chain is built from TRBV4-1 and TRBJ1-1; no firm D call. Germline CDR1 reads MGHRA; CDR2 reads YSYEKL. Between the trimmed V and J ends, which lost 1 base and 3 bases, there was a span of 21 bases. The CDR3 sequence is 18 residues long. The CDR3 loop is CASSQAPPVGGYDTEAFF. In DNA form, the CDR3 reads TGCGCCAGCAGCCAAGCCCCTCCCGTTGGAGGGTACGACACTGAAGCTTTCTTT.

This clone was detected a few times. The rearrangement links TRBV5-4 to TRBJ2-6; D could derive from TRBD1 or TRBD2 (6 bases each). The CDR3 is 18 amino acids. Germline assignment: CDR1 SGHNT and CDR2 YYREEE (reference sequence). Trimming removed 4 bases from V and 0 bases from J, with 17 bases in between. This CDR3 is CASSRGLASLSGANVLTF. CDR3 DNA: TGTGCCAGCAGCCGGGGGCTAGCCTCCCTCTCTGGGGCCAACGTCCTGACTTTC.

In this sample, this clone turned up a few times. The V call is TRBV4-2, the J call TRBJ1-4; tentative D call: TRBD1 (6 bases). Trimming took 5 bases from V and 4 from J, leaving 14 bases between them. Germline V gene data show CDR1 as LGHNA and CDR2 as YNFKEQ. This CDR3 contains 15 residues. The CDR3 nucleotides are TGTGCCAGCAGCAACGGACAGCGAGATAATGAAAAACTGTTTTTT. Protein: CASSNGQRDNEKLFF.

The rearrangement uses TRBV6-6 and TRBJ2-4; the D is unclear. This CDR3 is 13 amino acids long. The germline V gene has CDR1 MNHNY and CDR2 SVGAGI (reference sequence). V lost 2 bases, J lost 11 bases, and 13 bases lay in between. The CDR3, as DNA: TGTGCCAGCAGTTACGGGCCCGAATACGTTCAGTACTTC. It is translated as CASSYGPEYVQYF.

In its sample, this clone was seen a few times. This chain connects TRBV2 to TRBJ2-2, with 11 bases that match TRBD2. The CDR3 runs 16 residues. From germline, CDR1 is SNHLY and CDR2 FYNNEI. The ends lost 7 bases at V and 6 bases at J; junction bases unmatched: 10. The CDR3 loop reads CASKDGSGRGAGELFF. CDR3 in DNA: TGTGCCAGCAAGGATGGTAGCGGGAGGGGTGCCGGGGAGCTGTTTTTT.

CDR3 nucleotides: TGTGCCAGCAGCCGACCCATCTCTCACAATCAGCCCCAGCATTTT. It specifies CASSRPISHNQPQHF. The chain joins TRBV9 to TRBJ1-5; D gene uncertain. Trimming took off 4 bases at V and 3 bases at J, with 14 bases between the two ends. CDR1 and CDR2 from the germline V gene are SGDLS and YYNGEE. This CDR3 spans 15 amino acids.

The CDR3 region has the DNA TGTGCCAGCTCTGCTCCGGGACCTCCCGGTGAAGCTTTCTTT. It translates to CASSAPGPPGEAFF. The chain carries TRBV18 and TRBJ1-1; D perhaps matches TRBD1 (5 bases). This CDR3 region has 14 residues. V dropped 6 bases and J dropped 7 bases, with 18 bases sitting between them. Germline-derived CDR1 and CDR2 are KGHSH and LQKENI.

V is TRBV6-6 and J is TRBJ2-1, with TRBD2 matching 10 bases. The V segment lost 10 bases and the J segment 7 bases; nucleotides outside the gene matches: 7. The CDR3 is made up of 13 amino acids. CDR1 and CDR2 from the germline V gene are MNHNY and SVGAGI (reference sequence). CDR3: CATELAGHNEQFF. CDR3 DNA: TGTGCCACCGAACTAGCGGGGCATAATGAGCAGTTCTTC.

The table lists this clone with a few counts. The rearrangement joins TRBV28 to TRBJ2-5; D is unclear. Germline CDR1 and CDR2: MDHEN and SYDVKM. This CDR3 spans 12 amino acids. Trimming removed 3 bases at V and 5 bases at J, with 7 bases between. CDR3 bases: TGTGCCAGCAGTTTCCAATGGGAGACCCAGTACTTC. Translating it yields CASSFQWETQYF.

Only a few counts were recorded for this clone. The V call is TRBV2, the J call TRBJ1-1, with 8 bases that match TRBD1. This CDR3 contains 14 residues. CDR1 is SNHLY and CDR2 is FYNNEI in the germline V gene. Losses at the gene ends were 8 bases for V and 5 bases for J; bases not matched to a gene: 10. CDR3 nucleotide sequence: TGTGCCAGCGGCAAACAGGGGGAAAGTACTGAAGCTTTCTTT. Its translation: CASGKQGESTEAFF.

The chain recombines TRBV28 with TRBJ2-7; D gene uncertain. V was trimmed by 5 bases and J by 5 bases, leaving 10 bases between them. Germline V CDR1 and CDR2: MDHEN, SYDVKM. CDR3 length: 12 amino acids. CDR3 DNA sequence: TGTGCCAGCAGTCTTCCGAGTGACGAGCAGTACTTC. It translates to CASSLPSDEQYF. Variable domain in full (rest from reference TRBV28 and TRBJ2-7): DVKVTQSSRYLVKRTGEKVFLECVQDMDHENMFWYRQDPGLGLRLIYFSYDVKMKEKGDIPEGYSVSREKKERFSLILESASTNQTSMYLCASSLPSDEQYFGPGTRLTVT.

This clone was seen more than once but under ten times. The J gene is TRBJ1-1, the V gene TRBV9, with unresolved D. This CDR3 contains 16 residues. The germline gives CDR1 SGDLS, CDR2 YYNGEE. Deletions cut 0 bases from V and 0 bases from J, with 12 bases between. The CDR3 loop reads CASSVGITQMNTEAFF. As DNA, the CDR3 is TGTGCCAGCAGCGTAGGAATCACACAAATGAACACTGAAGCTTTCTTT.

In this sample, this clone turned up a few times. J is TRBJ2-7 and V is TRBV7-2, with D possibly TRBD1 on 5 matching bases. V lost 0 bases and J 3 bases, leaving 12 bases between the germline ends. Germline V lookup: CDR1 SGHTA, CDR2 FQGNSA. The CDR3 consists of 15 residues. DNA of the CDR3: TGTGCCAGCAGCTTAGCTGGGGCGCTAGGCTACGAGCAGTACTTC. Encoded protein: CASSLAGALGYEQYF.

The chain combines TRBV7-2 with TRBJ2-7; possibly TRBD2 for D (5 bases). V was clipped by 1 base and J by 1 base, with 11 bases between them. From germline, CDR1 is SGHTA and CDR2 FQGNSA. The CDR3 sequence is 15 residues long. CDR3 nucleotides: TGTGCCAGCAGCTTAGAACGGCTAGCTTCCTACGAGCAGTACTTC. It encodes CASSLERLASYEQYF.

V gene TRBV7-2 combines with J gene TRBJ2-5, with a possible D match to TRBD2 (6 bases). Trimming took off 6 bases at V and 7 bases at J, with 21 bases between the two ends. CDR1 and CDR2 from the germline V gene are SGHTA and FQGNSA. CDR3 length equals 15 residues. The CDR3 region has the DNA TGTGCCAGCAGTTTGGGGGAGGCCCGGGCCGGGACCCAGTACTTC. This codes for CASSLGEARAGTQYF.

The chain couples TRBV4-2 to TRBJ2-7; D possibly corresponds to TRBD1 (5 bases). With 0 bases removed from V and 3 bases from J, the gap between germline ends came to 12 bases. There are 15 residues in the CDR3. CDR1 is LGHNA and CDR2 is YNFKEQ in the germline V gene. The CDR3 reads CASSQDYRQNYEQYF. For the CDR3, the DNA is TGTGCCAGCAGCCAAGATTATCGACAGAACTACGAGCAGTACTTC.